The rows below give T cell receptor beta chains drawn from one sample of a study of blood T cell repertoires in COVID-19. The method was immunoSEQ multiplex PCR; TCRdb's version includes in-frame clones alone and lacks a portion of them. The sample has 260,000 or so clones, roughly 90% seen once. Material: peripheral blood. The receptors originated from a human donor in a cohort sampled during active COVID-19. CDR3s include the opening cysteine and the closing phenylalanine or tryptophan. Each record gives: J gene, clone size, D gene, V gene, CDR3 DNA, CDR3 protein. A D gene is named only where the DNA matches it firmly. Part of the rows lack a size; the others show once, few, many or a class for expanded clones.

>TRBJ2-5|-|TRBD1|TRBV6-2/TRBV6-3
TGTGCCAGCAGCCTACACAGGGGCCAAGAGACCCAGTACTTC
CASSLHRGQETQYF
>TRBJ2-7|-|-|TRBV30
TGTGCCTGGAGCACGAGCGAGCAGTACTTC
CAWSTSEQYF
>TRBJ1-1|-|TRBD1|TRBV9
TGTGCCAGCAGCCCCAACAGGGGGAACACTGAAGCTTTCTTT
CASSPNRGNTEAFF
>TRBJ1-5|-|TRBD1|TRBV7-9
TGTGCCAGCAGCTCGTCCCGGGACAGGGGCGGTCAGCCCCAGCATTTT
CASSSSRDRGGQPQHF
>TRBJ1-2|-|-|TRBV6-2/TRBV6-3
TGTGCCAGCAGCCAGCAACGGGAGGGGATTATCTATGGCTACACCTTC
CASSQQREGIIYGYTF
>TRBJ1-3|-|-|TRBV7-2
TGTGCCAGCAGCTTCGGGGGCTCTGGAAACACCATATATTTT
CASSFGGSGNTIYF
>TRBJ1-4|few|-|TRBV5-8
TGTGCCAGCAGCTTGGATCGGGGGTTCAATGAAAAACTGTTTTTT
CASSLDRGFNEKLFF
>TRBJ2-5|-|TRBD1|TRBV6-2/TRBV6-3
TGTGCCAGCAGCCGACGGACAGGGGGGATTCAAGAGACCCAGTACTTC
CASSRRTGGIQETQYF
>TRBJ1-2|-|-|TRBV30
TGTGCCTGGAGTGCCCGATATTCCCTCTACTTC
CAWSARYSLYF
>TRBJ2-3|-|-|TRBV20-1
TGCAGTGCTAGTGGGGACTCTTTCCGGGAGGATACGCAGTATTTT
CSASGDSFREDTQYF
>TRBJ2-7|-|TRBD2|TRBV12-3/TRBV12-4
TGTGCCAGCTGCCGGAGGGAGGGAAACGAGCAGTACTTC
CASCRREGNEQYF
>TRBJ2-5|-|TRBD2|TRBV5-1
TGCGCCAGCAGCTTGGTCGCTAGCGGGAGTGGGGAGACCCAGTACTTC
CASSLVASGSGETQYF
>TRBJ1-4|-|TRBD1|TRBV19
TGTGCCAGTAGCAGAGGACAGGGGGATAGGTCTAATGAAAAACTGTTTTTT
CASSRGQGDRSNEKLFF
>TRBJ1-1|-|-|TRBV30
TGTGCCTGGAGTGTACCGGTCATGAACACTGAAGCTTTCTTT
CAWSVPVMNTEAFF
>TRBJ2-7|-|TRBD2|TRBV7-6
TGTGCCAGCAGCTTGCAGGGCGGGAGATGGGACGAGCAGTACTTC
CASSLQGGRWDEQYF
>TRBJ2-7|-|-|TRBV7-6
TGTGCCAGCAGCTTAGCGGGAGCACTAGGTAGGGACAATACGTACTTC
CASSLAGALGRDNTYF
>TRBJ2-3|-|-|TRBV6-2/TRBV6-3
TGTGCCAGCAGTTACTCGGGAGGTAGCACAGATACGCAGTATTTT
CASSYSGGSTDTQYF
>TRBJ1-5|few|TRBD1|TRBV19
TGTGCCAGCTCAGACAGGGCCAGCAATCAGCCCCAGCATTTT
CASSDRASNQPQHF
>TRBJ2-3|-|-|TRBV28
TGTGCACCCTCCCGGGATACGCAGTATTTT
CAPSRDTQYF